This TCR beta chain was sequenced during a study of T cells in Graves' hyperthyroidism and ophthalmopathy. Exclusion of patients followed from uncontrolled infection, other autoimmune disease, pregnancy or lactation. Researchers took RNA transcripts and amplified the TCR beta CDR3 regions from them. Researchers ran a first-round RT-PCR on the TCR CDR3 using the HTBI primer set. TCRdb used MiXCR to reprocess the multiplex PCR reads, holding one entry per CDR3 protein. Of around 390,000 distinct CDR3 sequences listed, roughly 15% are singletons. Details on this clonotype: A junction boundary mismatches the germline segment, possibly from a read error.

This receptor was obtained from a woman aged 25 to 39 with Graves' ophthalmopathy. Sequenced: blood.

CDR3 in DNA: TGTGCCAGTAGTATCCGGACAGGGGCGACCGAGGAGCTGTTTTTT. This sequence encodes CASSIRTGATEELFF. The chain has TRBV19 and TRBJ2-2; TRBD1 matches at 9 bases. CDR1 LNHDA and CDR2 SQIVND come from the germline V gene (reference sequence). The CDR3 spans 15 residues.